These 4 T cell receptor beta chains share one sample of origin, sequenced in a study of T-cell memory formation after mild COVID-19. Via MiXCR, TCRdb re-called the 5' RACE reads, giving one row per CDR3 protein. The sample includes about 240,000 distinct CDR3 sequences, around 10% of them seen just once. Sequencing was carried out using PBMCs or a T cell subset sorted from them (not recorded which). All receptors come from a man aged 18-30 years who had mild COVID-19 (a few samples of this study predate the infection). Cell type and time point are not known.

The chain uses TRBV12-3 or TRBV12-4 and TRBJ2-5; D is uncertain. Trimming removed 0 bases at V and 2 bases at J, with 7 bases between. There are 14 residues in the CDR3. CDR3 sequence (DNA): TGTGCCAGCAGTTTAGCGCTTTCTCAAGAGACCCAGTACTTC. It yields the protein CASSLALSQETQYF.

CDR3 coding DNA: TGCGCCAGCAGCCAAGATCCTGGACAGGGGCGCGGAGATACGCAGTATTTT. This sequence encodes CASSQDPGQGRGDTQYF. This rearrangement joins TRBV4-3 to TRBJ2-3; 9 nucleotides agree with TRBD1. There are 17 residues in the CDR3. The V and J ends lost 0 bases and 5 bases, in that order; junction bases with no gene match: 9. Per germline, CDR1 LGHNA and CDR2 YSLEER.

This clonotype was counted at least ten times. The chain uses TRBV20-1 and TRBJ2-3, with a tentative D call TRBD1 (6 bases). Germline assignment: CDR1 DFQATT and CDR2 SNEGSKA (reference sequence). This CDR3 comprises 13 residues. V was pared by 8 bases and J by 7 bases, with 19 bases between. The CDR3 is CSPRDKTDYTQYF. CDR3 sequence (DNA): TGCAGTCCCCGGGACAAAACTGACTATACGCAGTATTTT.

This clonotype has more than one count but fewer than ten. Written as DNA, the CDR3 is TGTGCCAGCAGCTTTGACAGGGGGCGAAAAAGGACCTTC. It encodes CASSFDRGRKRTF. V and J are TRBV11-2 and TRBJ1-2, with 10 nucleotides matching TRBD1. Germline lookup yields CDR1 SGHAT and CDR2 FQNNGV. The CDR3 consists of 13 residues. J gave up 14 bases and V 3 bases, and 9 bases lay outside the gene matches.